The clone carrying this T cell receptor (beta chain) was found once. This sample is drawn from a study of blood T cell repertoires in COVID-19. Assay: immunoSEQ multiplex PCR; the TCRdb copy retains only in-frame clones and omits some. The table has a few hundred thousand clones, about 89% seen once. The sequencing sample was made of peripheral blood. The sequence was obtained from a man aged 25-40 years with acute or convalescent COVID-19.

CDR3 protein: CASSPWGQPETQYF. CDR3 nucleotides: TGTGCCAGCAGCCCCTGGGGACAGCCAGAGACCCAGTACTTC. The V and J genes are TRBV9 and TRBJ2-5; TRBD1 agrees at 7 bases. V trimming: 4 bases; J trimming: 4 bases; junction bases outside the gene matches: 7. This CDR3 spans 14 amino acids. CDR1 and CDR2 from the germline V gene are SGDLS and YYNGEE.